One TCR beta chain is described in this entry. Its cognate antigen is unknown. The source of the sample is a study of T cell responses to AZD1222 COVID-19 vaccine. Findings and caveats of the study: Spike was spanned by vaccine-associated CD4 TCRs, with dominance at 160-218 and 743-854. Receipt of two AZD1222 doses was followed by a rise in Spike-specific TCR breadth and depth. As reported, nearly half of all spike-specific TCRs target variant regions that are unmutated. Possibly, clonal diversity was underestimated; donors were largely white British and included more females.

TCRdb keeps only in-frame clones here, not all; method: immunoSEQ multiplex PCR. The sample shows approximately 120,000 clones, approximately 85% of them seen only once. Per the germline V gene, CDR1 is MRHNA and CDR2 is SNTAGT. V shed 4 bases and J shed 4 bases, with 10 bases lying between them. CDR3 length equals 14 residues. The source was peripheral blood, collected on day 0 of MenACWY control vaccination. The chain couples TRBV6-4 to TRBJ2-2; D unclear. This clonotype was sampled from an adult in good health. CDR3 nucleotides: TGTGCCAGCAGTGGGTCAGCCTCCACCGGGGAGCTGTTTTTT. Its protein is CASSGSASTGELFF.